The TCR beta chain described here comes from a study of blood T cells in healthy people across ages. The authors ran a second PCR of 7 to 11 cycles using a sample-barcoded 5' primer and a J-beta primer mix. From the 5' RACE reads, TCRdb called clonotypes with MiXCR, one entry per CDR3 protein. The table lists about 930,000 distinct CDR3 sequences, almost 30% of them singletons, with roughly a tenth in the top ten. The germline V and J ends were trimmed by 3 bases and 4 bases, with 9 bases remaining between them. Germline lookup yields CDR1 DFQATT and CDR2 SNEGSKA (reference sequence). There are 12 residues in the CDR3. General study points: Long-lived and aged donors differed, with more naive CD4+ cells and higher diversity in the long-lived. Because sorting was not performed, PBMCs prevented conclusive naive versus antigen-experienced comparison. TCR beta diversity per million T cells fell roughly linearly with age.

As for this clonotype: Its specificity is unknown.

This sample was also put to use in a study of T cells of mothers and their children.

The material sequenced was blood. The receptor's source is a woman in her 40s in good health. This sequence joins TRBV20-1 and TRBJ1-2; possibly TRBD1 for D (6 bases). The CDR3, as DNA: TGCAGTGCTAGCAAGGGGGTCTATGGCTACACCTTC. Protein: CSASKGVYGYTF.